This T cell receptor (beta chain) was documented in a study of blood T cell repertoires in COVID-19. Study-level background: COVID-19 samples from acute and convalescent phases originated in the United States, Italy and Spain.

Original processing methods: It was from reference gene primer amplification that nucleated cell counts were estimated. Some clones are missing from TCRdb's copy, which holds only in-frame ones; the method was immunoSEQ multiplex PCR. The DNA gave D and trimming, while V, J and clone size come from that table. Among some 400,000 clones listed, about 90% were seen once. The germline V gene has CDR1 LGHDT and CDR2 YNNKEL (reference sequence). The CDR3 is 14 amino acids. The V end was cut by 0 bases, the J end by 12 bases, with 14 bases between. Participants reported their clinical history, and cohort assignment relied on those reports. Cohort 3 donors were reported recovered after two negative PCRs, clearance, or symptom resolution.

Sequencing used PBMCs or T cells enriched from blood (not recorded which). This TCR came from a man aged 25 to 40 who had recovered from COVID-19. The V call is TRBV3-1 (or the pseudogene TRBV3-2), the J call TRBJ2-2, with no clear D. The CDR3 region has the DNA TGTGCCAGCAGCCAAGATATAACAGCCCTGAAGCTGTTTTTT. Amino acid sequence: CASSQDITALKLFF.